One sample yielded the 30 T cell receptor beta chains listed below, sequenced in a study of identifying expanded T cells in peripheral blood (dated by TCRdb to about 2019). Libraries came from the immunoSEQ multiplex PCR assay. TCRdb retrieved this table from immuneACCESS and kept in-frame rearrangements only. Not all clones are present; in checked studies, unresolved V genes account for under half, and no reason is known for the remainder. The sample table shows 50,000 to 65,000 clones, and about 85% are seen once. The top ten hold 15% to 20% of the sample. Material: blood. Receptors were obtained from a person aged 18 to 75 in good health.

The rearrangement uses TRBV6-5 and TRBJ2-7, with 9 bases lining up with TRBD1. Germline loops: CDR1 MNHEY, CDR2 SVGAGI. The CDR3 spans 15 residues. J was trimmed by 6 bases and V by 2 bases; bases with no gene match: 8. DNA for the CDR3: TGTGCCAGCAGTTACGGGACAGGGTTTTCGGTCGAGCAGTACTTC. Its translation: CASSYGTGFSVEQYF.

This clone was recorded only once. The CDR3 loop reads CASSSWTSGGATDTQYF. The CDR3 DNA reads TGTGCCAGCAGCTCTTGGACTAGCGGGGGGGCCACAGATACGCAGTATTTT. J is TRBJ2-3 and V is TRBV7-9, with 15 positions matching TRBD2. CDR3 length: 17 amino acids. Trimming cost V 4 bases and J 2 bases; bases outside gene matches: 4. Germline V CDR1 and CDR2: SEHNR, FQNEAQ (reference sequence).

This clone was observed a handful of times. The chain combines TRBV25-1 with TRBJ1-2; 7 bases map to TRBD1. In germline, CDR1 is MGHDK, CDR2 SYGVNS. V dropped 2 bases and J dropped 6; count of bases not matched to a gene: 3. CDR3 length equals 13 residues. CDR3: CASSERGLDGYTF. The CDR3 DNA sequence: TGTGCCAGCAGTGAAAGGGGGCTAGATGGCTACACCTTC.

The chain is built from TRBV5-4 and TRBJ2-1; D is ambiguous. Per the germline V gene, CDR1 is SGHNT and CDR2 is YYREEE (reference sequence). There are 16 residues in the CDR3. Deletions cut 2 bases from V and 1 base from J, with 13 bases between. The CDR3 nucleotides read TGTGCCAGCAGCTTTTCCCCCCCTACTTCCTACAATGAGCAGTTCTTC. Amino acid sequence: CASSFSPPTSYNEQFF.

J is TRBJ1-5 and V is TRBV19; possible D gene TRBD1, 6 bases. Germline CDR1 is LNHDA and CDR2 is SQIVND (reference sequence). V gave up 4 bases and J gave up 1 base, with 14 bases separating them. CDR3 length: 16 amino acids. The DNA of the CDR3 is TGTGCCAGTAGTACTTCAGGGGCCCTGAGCAATCAGCCCCAGCATTTT. It is translated as CASSTSGALSNQPQHF.

This sequence joins TRBV4-2 and TRBJ2-2; D unclear. Germline V gene data show CDR1 as LGHNA and CDR2 as YNFKEQ. This CDR3 has 16 residues. V was cut by 1 base and J by 1 base, with 10 bases left in between. The CDR3 here is CASSQVSGLNTGELFF. CDR3 sequence (DNA): TGTGCCAGCAGCCAAGTATCAGGCTTGAACACCGGGGAGCTGTTTTTT.

V is TRBV6-5 and J is TRBJ2-3, with D possibly called TRBD1 or TRBD2 (5 bases each). Germline V CDR1 and CDR2: MNHEY, SVGAGI. The CDR3 is 15 residues long. V was trimmed by 6 bases and J by 0 bases, leaving 13 bases between them. The CDR3 DNA follows: TGTGCCAGCAGCCCCGGGACCTTAAGCACAGATACGCAGTATTTT. Its protein is CASSPGTLSTDTQYF.

The chain employs TRBV29-1 and TRBJ2-1, with TRBD1 identical over 10 bases. CDR1 SQVTM and CDR2 ANQGSEA come from the germline V gene. CDR3 size: 16 residues. V shed 5 bases, J shed 6 bases, and the junction held 13 bases outside the gene matches. The CDR3 region has the DNA TGCAGCGTTTCTAGTGCAGGGTGGACAGGGGGCAATGAGCAGTTCTTC. Its protein product is CSVSSAGWTGGNEQFF.

Concerning this clone itself: Sequence at one end of the junction differs from germline and may be a read error. The chain is built from TRBV11-3 and TRBJ2-7; tentatively, D is TRBD2 (5 bases). CDR1 SGHNT and CDR2 YENEEA come from the germline V gene. The CDR3 covers 11 residues. The CDR3 is CASSSSGVINF. The CDR3 DNA reads TGTGCCAGCAGCTCCTCCGGGGTAATTAACTTC.

The V and J genes are TRBV2 and TRBJ2-5, with TRBD2 identical over 11 bases. The ends lost 5 bases at V and 5 bases at J; junction bases unmatched: 10. Per germline, CDR1 SNHLY and CDR2 FYNNEI. The CDR3 covers 16 residues. This chain's CDR3 is CASSSPLLAGGETQYF. CDR3 nucleotides: TGTGCCAGCAGTTCCCCCTTGCTAGCGGGGGGTGAGACCCAGTACTTC.

The chain has TRBV6-5 and TRBJ2-7; the D gene is possibly TRBD2 (6 bases). Germline V gene sequence: CDR1 MNHEY, CDR2 SVGAGI. V lost 0 bases and J 2 bases, leaving 14 bases between the germline ends. The CDR3 has 16 residues. The CDR3 nucleotides are TGTGCCAGCAGTTACTCGAGTGGGACTCTGACCTACGAGCAGTACTTC. Translated: CASSYSSGTLTYEQYF.

The gene calls are TRBV6-5 and TRBJ2-1; the match to TRBD1 covers 7 bases. Germline V lookup: CDR1 MNHEY, CDR2 SVGAGI. The CDR3 runs to 14 residues. J gave up 6 bases and V 6 bases, and 8 bases lay outside the gene matches. This chain's CDR3 is CASRGGAAINEQFF. In nucleotides, the CDR3 is TGTGCCAGCAGAGGGGGCGCGGCCATCAATGAGCAGTTCTTC.

This clone appeared a few times. This rearrangement joins TRBV30 to TRBJ1-1; D gene ambiguous. The CDR3 extends over 11 amino acids. V lost 5 bases to trimming and J lost 1 base, with 5 bases between them. Germline CDR1 and CDR2: GTSNPN and SVGIG (reference sequence). The chain's CDR3 is CAWVRNTEAFF. In DNA, the CDR3 is TGTGCCTGGGTGAGGAACACTGAAGCTTTCTTT.

This chain joins TRBV27 and TRBJ2-1, with TRBD1 matching over 8 bases. The CDR3 runs 13 residues. Germline V gene lookup returns CDR1 MNHEY and CDR2 SMNVEV (reference sequence). V lost 3 bases, J lost 9 bases, and 4 bases stayed unmatched. CDR3 residues: CASSFGQGSEQFF. For the CDR3, the DNA is TGTGCCAGCAGTTTTGGACAGGGAAGTGAGCAGTTCTTC.

The V call is TRBV6-1, the J call TRBJ2-1; D gene ambiguous. The V end was cut by 1 base, the J end by 11 bases, with 9 bases between. The CDR3 contains 12 residues. Germline V gene lookup returns CDR1 MNHNS and CDR2 SASEGT. Written as DNA, the CDR3 is TGTGCCAGCAGTGAAGACTGGACGAAGCAGTTCTTC. It codes for CASSEDWTKQFF.

The gene calls are TRBV5-1 and TRBJ1-4; D possibly corresponds to TRBD1 (5 bases). The CDR3 covers 17 residues. Looked up from germline, CDR1 is SGHRS and CDR2 is YFSETQ. Trimming cost V 2 bases and J 0 bases, with 14 bases left between them. CDR3 DNA: TGCGCCAGCAGCTTCAGGGTGGGTCCGGCAACTAATGAAAAACTGTTTTTT. Amino acid sequence: CASSFRVGPATNEKLFF.

This chain links TRBV29-1 with TRBJ1-4, with D tentatively TRBD1 (6 bases). V dropped 0 bases and J dropped 7 bases, with 12 bases sitting between them. The V gene's germline CDR1 is SQVTM and CDR2 ANQGSEA. The CDR3 extends over 14 amino acids. CDR3 sequence: CSVEDRGAREKLFF. In DNA form, the CDR3 reads TGCAGCGTTGAAGATCGGGGGGCACGTGAAAAACTGTTTTTT.

This rearrangement joins TRBV15 to TRBJ2-2; the D is unclear. Trimming stripped 1 base from V and 2 bases from J, with 8 bases between. This CDR3 is 15 amino acids long. The germline V gene encodes CDR1 LNHNV and CDR2 YYDKDF (reference sequence). As DNA, the CDR3 is TGTGCCACCAGCAGAGGTGGAACTAACACCGGGGAGCTGTTTTTT. Translation: CATSRGGTNTGELFF.

The table lists this clone with a count of one. J is TRBJ1-2 and V is TRBV11-3; D call uncertain. Germline V gene data show CDR1 as SGHNT and CDR2 as YENEEA. Trimming took off 1 base at V and 4 bases at J, with 19 bases between the two ends. The CDR3 has 17 residues. The CDR3 coding sequence is TGTGCCAGCAGCTTAGCGGCCCTGGAAGGAAGTCGCTATGGCTACACCTTC. Protein: CASSLAALEGSRYGYTF.

V and J are TRBV13 and TRBJ1-2; D not resolved. Germline V gene lookup returns CDR1 PRHDT and CDR2 FYEKMQ (reference sequence). Trimming removed 5 bases at V and 6 bases at J, with 13 bases between. The CDR3 runs to 13 residues. CDR3 loop: CASSQDTTDGYTF. In DNA, the CDR3 is TGTGCCAGCAGCCAAGATACGACCGATGGCTACACCTTC.

V is TRBV7-8 and J is TRBJ1-2, with D possibly TRBD1 on 6 matching bases. The CDR3 covers 16 residues. The V end was cut by 2 bases, the J end by 5 bases, with 18 bases between. CDR1 and CDR2 (germline): SGHVS, FQNEAQ. DNA for the CDR3: TGTGCCAGCAGCTTAATTATCTCGAAGGGGGAGTATGGCTACACCTTC. Translating it yields CASSLIISKGEYGYTF.

V and J are TRBV7-2 and TRBJ2-7, with 10 bases matching TRBD2. V shed 0 bases and J 2 bases; nucleotides not matched to a gene: 4. The V gene's germline CDR1 is SGHTA and CDR2 FQGNSA. The length of the CDR3 is 16 residues. The CDR3 loop reads CASSLAPSGSTYEQYF. The CDR3 region has the DNA TGTGCCAGCAGCTTAGCCCCTAGCGGGAGTACCTACGAGCAGTACTTC.

This chain uses TRBV14 with TRBJ2-1, with 7 bases lining up with TRBD2. CDR1 is SGHDN, CDR2 FVKESK, per germline. The CDR3 is 15 residues long. V shed 0 bases, J shed 6 bases, and the junction held 5 bases outside the gene matches. The CDR3 bases are TGTGCCAGCAGCCAAGATGCGGGAGAGGTCAATGAGCAGTTCTTC. This encodes CASSQDAGEVNEQFF.

As concerns this clone: No DNA is shown, since the ends of the CDR3 on it are uncertain; the CDR3 is the one TCRdb lists. The V call is TRBV7-9, the J call TRBJ1-1. The germline CDR1 and CDR2 sequences are SEHNR and FQNEAQ (reference sequence). A total of 17 residues make up the CDR3, ends included. CDR3 in amino acids: CASSFGSGRRMNTEAFF.

A single count supports this clone. The chain joins TRBV4-1 to TRBJ1-1, with D tentatively TRBD1 (6 bases). Looked up from germline, CDR1 is MGHRA and CDR2 is YSYEKL. Trimming cost V 3 bases and J 0 bases, with 14 bases left between them. CDR3 size: 16 residues. In DNA, the CDR3 is TGCGCCAGCAGCCATCAACAGGGAATTTTGAACACTGAAGCTTTCTTT. Its protein is CASSHQQGILNTEAFF.

The chain is built from TRBV6-1 and TRBJ2-7; 15 bases match TRBD2. The V segment lost 2 bases and the J segment 2 bases; nucleotides outside the gene matches: 1. The CDR3 covers 16 residues. Per the germline V gene, CDR1 is MNHNS and CDR2 is SASEGT. The CDR3 loop is CASSEWTSGRAYEQYF. CDR3 coding DNA: TGTGCCAGCAGTGAATGGACTAGCGGGAGGGCCTACGAGCAGTACTTC.

CDR3 in DNA: TGTGCCAGCTCACCACTAGATACAGTCTCTGGAAACACCATATATTTT. Translated, it gives CASSPLDTVSGNTIYF. The V and J genes are TRBV18 and TRBJ1-3; D is ambiguous. CDR1 is KGHSH, CDR2 LQKENI, per germline. V was trimmed by 1 base and J by 0 bases, leaving 10 bases between them. The CDR3 extends over 16 amino acids.

This chain joins TRBV6-1 and TRBJ2-7; D is unresolved. V was clipped by 3 bases and J by 5 bases, with 8 bases between them. The V gene's germline CDR1 is MNHNS and CDR2 SASEGT. The CDR3 consists of 12 residues. CDR3 coding DNA: TGTGCCAGCAGTGAGACAATCCACGAGCAGTACTTC. Translated, it gives CASSETIHEQYF.

The genes are TRBV5-5 and TRBJ2-4, with D unclear. V was cut by 0 bases and J by 5 bases, with 9 bases left in between. The CDR3 contains 14 residues. Germline CDR1 SGHKS, CDR2 YYEKEE (reference sequence). The CDR3 nucleotides are TGTGCCAGCAGCTTGGGACTGCTGGAAAACATTCAGTACTTC. Residues: CASSLGLLENIQYF.

The chain uses TRBV9 and TRBJ1-2; 8 nucleotides match TRBD1. Germline trimming cut 2 bases from V and 5 bases from J; bases unmatched to any gene: 8. The CDR3 covers 15 residues. Germline CDR1 reads SGDLS; CDR2 reads YYNGEE. The CDR3, as DNA: TGTGCCAGCAGCGTGACCGGGACAGGCGCATATGGCTACACCTTC. This translates into CASSVTGTGAYGYTF. Full variable domain (rest looked up from reference TRBV9 and TRBJ1-2): DSGVTQTPKHLITATGQRVTLRCSPRSGDLSVYWYQQSLDQGLQFLIQYYNGEERAKGNILERFSAQQFPDLHSELNLSSLELGDSALYFCASSVTGTGAYGYTFGSGTRLTVV.